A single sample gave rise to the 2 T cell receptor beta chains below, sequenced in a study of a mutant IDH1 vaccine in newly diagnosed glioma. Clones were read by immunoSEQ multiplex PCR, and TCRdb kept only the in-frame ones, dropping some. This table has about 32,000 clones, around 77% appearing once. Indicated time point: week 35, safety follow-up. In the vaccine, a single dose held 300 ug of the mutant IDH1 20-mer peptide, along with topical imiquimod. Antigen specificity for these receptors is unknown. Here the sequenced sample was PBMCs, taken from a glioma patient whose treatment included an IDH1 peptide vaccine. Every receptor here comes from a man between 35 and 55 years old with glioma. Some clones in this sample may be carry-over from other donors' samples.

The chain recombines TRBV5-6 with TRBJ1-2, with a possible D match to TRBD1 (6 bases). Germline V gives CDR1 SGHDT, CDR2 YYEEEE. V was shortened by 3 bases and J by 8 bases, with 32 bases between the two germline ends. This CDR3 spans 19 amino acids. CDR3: CASSSSGRQEVTFLTGYTF. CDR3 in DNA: TGTGCCAGCAGCTCCTCGGGGCGACAGGAGGTAACTTTTTTGACGGGCTACACCTTC.

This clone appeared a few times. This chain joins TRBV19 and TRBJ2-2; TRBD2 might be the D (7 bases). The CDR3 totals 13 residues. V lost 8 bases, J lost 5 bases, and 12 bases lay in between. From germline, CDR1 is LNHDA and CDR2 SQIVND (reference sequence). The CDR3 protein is CASRGAGTGELFF. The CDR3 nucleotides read TGTGCCAGTCGGGGGGCGGGAACCGGGGAGCTGTTTTTT.